The 21 T cell receptor beta chains given below trace back to one sample, sequenced in a study of T cell changes during pregnancy in multiple sclerosis. Sequenced by immunoSEQ multiplex PCR; TCRdb stores in-frame clones only, minus some. In the table there are 40,000 to 45,000 clones, roughly 92% of which are singletons. The specimen sequenced was peripheral blood. The origin of the receptors is a female donor with multiple sclerosis, enrolled in a pregnancy study.

The chain recombines TRBV6-1 with TRBJ1-4; D is ambiguous. V lost 4 bases, J lost 8 bases, and 11 bases lay in between. The V gene's germline CDR1 is MNHNS and CDR2 SASEGT. The CDR3 length is 13 residues. CDR3 residues: CASSADGPEKLFF. CDR3 DNA sequence: TGTGCCAGCAGTGCGGACGGTCCGGAAAAACTGTTTTTT.

The chain links TRBV5-1 to TRBJ2-7, with 8 nucleotides matching TRBD2. J was trimmed by 7 bases and V by 7 bases; bases with no gene match: 13. Looked up from germline, CDR1 is SGHRS and CDR2 is YFSETQ. CDR3 length: 14 residues. CDR3 protein: CASGVDGRAGEQYF. Here the CDR3 DNA reads TGCGCCAGCGGAGTTGACGGGAGGGCGGGGGAGCAGTACTTC.

The chain carries TRBV5-1 and TRBJ2-2; D ambiguous. The CDR3 is 15 residues long. The germline V and J ends were trimmed by 0 bases and 0 bases, with 6 bases remaining between them. The germline V gene encodes CDR1 SGHRS and CDR2 YFSETQ. In nucleotides, the CDR3 is TGCGCCAGCAGCTTGGTCGCGGCGAACACCGGGGAGCTGTTTTTT. This encodes CASSLVAANTGELFF.

This clone was detected only once. The chain couples TRBV6-6 to TRBJ1-1; D is unclear. V was cut by 6 bases and J by 1 base, with 9 bases left in between. CDR1 is MNHNY and CDR2 is SVGAGI in the germline V gene (reference sequence). The CDR3 spans 13 residues. CDR3 loop: CASRERQNTEAFF. DNA of the CDR3: TGTGCCAGCAGGGAGAGACAGAACACTGAAGCTTTCTTT.

The rearrangement links TRBV28 to TRBJ1-2; a possible D gene is TRBD1 (6 bases). V was trimmed by 8 bases and J by 3 bases, leaving 13 bases between them. This CDR3 comprises 13 residues. CDR1 is MDHEN, CDR2 SYDVKM, per germline. The CDR3 DNA reads TGTGCCAGCGTCGGACAGATCCACTATGGCTACACCTTC. It specifies CASVGQIHYGYTF.

This sequence joins TRBV6-1 and TRBJ2-2; D possibly corresponds to TRBD1 (5 bases). This CDR3 spans 13 amino acids. Trimming took off 8 bases at V and 1 base at J, with 8 bases between the two ends. Germline CDR1 reads MNHNS; CDR2 reads SASEGT. The CDR3 loop is CASPTENTGELFF. CDR3 nucleotides: TGTGCCAGCCCGACAGAGAACACCGGGGAGCTGTTTTTT.

This clone was recorded once. V is TRBV19 and J is TRBJ1-2; 8 bases map to TRBD1. The CDR3 has 15 residues. The V gene end was trimmed by 7 bases and the J gene end by 9 bases; junction bases not matched to a gene: 16. The germline V gene encodes CDR1 LNHDA and CDR2 SQIVND (reference sequence). DNA for the CDR3: TGTGCCAGTACCTCCTTTATGGACAGGGAGGTCAGCTACACCTTC. It encodes CASTSFMDREVSYTF.

The chain combines TRBV30 with TRBJ1-1, with TRBD1 matching over 7 bases. V dropped 4 bases and J dropped 2; count of bases not matched to a gene: 7. CDR3 length equals 14 residues. Germline CDR1 is GTSNPN and CDR2 is SVGIG (reference sequence). DNA of the CDR3: TGTGCCTGGACCCGGACAGGTCCAAACACTGAAGCTTTCTTT. Translating gives CAWTRTGPNTEAFF.

The rearrangement uses TRBV6-4 and TRBJ2-6; no firm D call. Trimming took off 0 bases at V and 0 bases at J, with 6 bases between the two ends. The CDR3 loop spans 16 amino acids. In germline, CDR1 is MRHNA, CDR2 SNTAGT. DNA of the CDR3: TGTGCCAGCAGTGACTCGGGGTCCTCTGGGGCCAACGTCCTGACTTTC. Encoded protein: CASSDSGSSGANVLTF.

This clone was found a few times. The chain recombines TRBV7-3 with TRBJ1-2; tentatively, D is TRBD1 (6 bases). The CDR3 sequence is 14 residues long. Between the trimmed V and J ends, which lost 0 bases and 6 bases, there was a span of 11 bases. CDR1 is SGHTA, CDR2 FQGTGA, per germline. The CDR3 nucleotides read TGTGCCAGCAGCTTAACGTCGGCAGGGGATGGCTACACCTTC. This encodes CASSLTSAGDGYTF.

This chain links TRBV27 with TRBJ2-5; the match to TRBD1 covers 8 bases. This CDR3 comprises 18 residues. In germline, CDR1 is MNHEY, CDR2 SMNVEV (reference sequence). V gave up 6 bases and J gave up 4 bases; unmatched junction bases: 19. CDR3 DNA sequence: TGTGCCAGCAGCCTTCGACAGGGGTCTAATGTTCGGTCAGAGACCCAGTACTTC. Its translation: CASSLRQGSNVRSETQYF.

V usage is TRBV27 and J usage is TRBJ2-5; 8 bases are shared with TRBD2. Per the germline V gene, CDR1 is MNHEY and CDR2 is SMNVEV (reference sequence). Trimming removed 8 bases from V and 1 base from J; junction bases left unmatched: 3. The CDR3 length is 13 residues. The CDR3 nucleotides are TGTGCCAGCTGTAGCGGGACCCAAGAGACCCAGTACTTC. Translation gives CASCSGTQETQYF.

This chain uses TRBV6-1 with TRBJ2-7; no reliable D call. V lost 5 bases, J lost 3 bases, and 8 bases lay in between. The CDR3 runs to 12 residues. The V gene's germline CDR1 is MNHNS and CDR2 SASEGT. The CDR3 loop is CASSSPSYEQYF. CDR3 sequence (DNA): TGTGCCAGCAGTAGCCCAAGCTACGAGCAGTACTTC.

This rearrangement joins TRBV11-1 to TRBJ2-1; D is undetermined. Germline lookup yields CDR1 SGHAT and CDR2 FQDESV (reference sequence). This CDR3 contains 14 residues. The V gene lost 1 base and the J gene lost 4 bases, with 8 bases spanning the gap. CDR3 in DNA: TGTGCCAGCAGCTTAGAATACGGTTACAATGAGCAGTTCTTC. Its protein product is CASSLEYGYNEQFF. The full variable domain, in which reference TRBV11-1 and TRBJ2-1 provide the parts outside the CDR3, is EAEVAQSPRYKITEKSQAVAFWCDPISGHATLYWYRQILGQGPELLVQFQDESVVDDSQLPKDRFSAERLKGVDSTLKIQPAELGDSAMYLCASSLEYGYNEQFFGPGTRLTVL.

The chain is built from TRBV7-3 and TRBJ1-1; 9 positions match TRBD1. Germline CDR1 reads SGHTA; CDR2 reads FQGTGA. The CDR3 has 15 residues. Losses at the gene ends were 1 base for V and 4 bases for J; bases not matched to a gene: 4. In nucleotides, the CDR3 is TGTGCCAGCAGCTTAATGGGACAGGGAACCACTGAAGCTTTCTTT. It yields the protein CASSLMGQGTTEAFF.

The gene calls are TRBV14 and TRBJ2-1; a weak D match, TRBD2 (5 bases). CDR1 is SGHDN, CDR2 FVKESK, per germline. The CDR3 sequence is 13 residues long. V lost 6 bases, J lost 13 bases, and 19 bases lay in between. The CDR3 sequence: CASSFNSGKKQFF. For the CDR3, the DNA is TGTGCCAGCAGTTTTAATTCGGGAAAGAAACAGTTCTTC.

The rearrangement joins TRBV10-3 to TRBJ1-1, with no clear D. Germline loops: CDR1 ENHRY, CDR2 SYGVKD. V was cut by 4 bases and J by 5 bases, with 14 bases left in between. The CDR3 runs to 14 residues. The CDR3 here is CAISAGEYGTEAFF. In DNA, the CDR3 is TGTGCCATCAGTGCCGGGGAGTATGGGACTGAAGCTTTCTTT.

V is TRBV30 and J is TRBJ1-4, with D possibly TRBD1 on 5 matching bases. Deletions cut 0 bases from V and 8 bases from J, with 19 bases between. The CDR3 length is 16 residues. CDR1 is GTSNPN and CDR2 is SVGIG in the germline V gene (reference sequence). The CDR3 is CAWSVSGGGSREKLFF. CDR3 sequence (DNA): TGTGCCTGGAGTGTATCCGGGGGGGGGAGTCGGGAAAAACTGTTTTTT.

The genes are TRBV6-1 and TRBJ2-7, with D hard to call. V dropped 7 bases and J dropped 1 base, with 11 bases sitting between them. The CDR3 contains 13 residues. Germline CDR1 is MNHNS and CDR2 is SASEGT. The CDR3 bases are TGTGCCAGCAACTTGCACCGGTCCTACGAGCAGTACTTC. This codes for CASNLHRSYEQYF.

The chain is built from TRBV29-1 and TRBJ2-3; tentatively, D is TRBD1 or TRBD2 (5 bases each). Germline V CDR1 and CDR2: SQVTM, ANQGSEA. V was trimmed by 1 base and J by 5 bases, leaving 19 bases between them. CDR3 size: 16 residues. For the CDR3, the DNA is TGCAGCGTTGAAGCGCCCCTCGGGACCGGCAGAGATACGCAGTATTTT. Its protein product is CSVEAPLGTGRDTQYF.

The chain has TRBV7-2 and TRBJ2-1; TRBD2 matches at 11 bases. V was clipped by 9 bases and J by 0 bases; unmatched bases: 10. Looked up from germline, CDR1 is SGHTA and CDR2 is FQGNSA. The CDR3 has 17 amino acids. DNA for the CDR3: TGTGCCAGTCTTCTAGCGGGAGGCCCCAGCTCCTACAATGAGCAGTTCTTC. The encoded protein is CASLLAGGPSSYNEQFF.